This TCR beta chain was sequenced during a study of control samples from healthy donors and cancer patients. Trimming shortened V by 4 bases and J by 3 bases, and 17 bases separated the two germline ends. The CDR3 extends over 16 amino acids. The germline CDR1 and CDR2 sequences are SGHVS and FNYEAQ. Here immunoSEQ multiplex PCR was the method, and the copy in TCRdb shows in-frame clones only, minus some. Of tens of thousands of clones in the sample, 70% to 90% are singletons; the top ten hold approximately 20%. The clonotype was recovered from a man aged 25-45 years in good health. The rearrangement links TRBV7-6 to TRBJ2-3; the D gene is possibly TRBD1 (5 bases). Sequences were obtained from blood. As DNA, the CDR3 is TGTGCCAGCAGCTCCTTGAAAGGGGATGGGACAGATACGCAGTATTTT. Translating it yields CASSSLKGDGTDTQYF. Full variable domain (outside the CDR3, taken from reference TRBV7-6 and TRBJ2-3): GAGVSQSPRYKVTKRGQDVALRCDPISGHVSLYWYRQALGQGPEFLTYFNYEAQQDKSGLPNDRFSAERPEGSISTLTIQRTEQRDSAMYRCASSSLKGDGTDTQYFGPGTRLTVL.